The 24 T cell receptor beta chains presented below share a single source sample, sequenced in a study of cytomegalovirus exposure and HLA in healthy donors. The study ran its PCR with 60 Vbeta and 13 Jbeta primers. Generated by immunoSEQ multiplex PCR, the TCRdb table keeps only in-frame clones and is missing some. The table has about 120,000 clones, over 70% seen once. Sequenced input: PBMCs. The receptors come from a female donor in good health and CMV-seropositive.

The chain joins TRBV10-1 to TRBJ2-7; D gene unclear. V was clipped by 2 bases and J by 5 bases, with 7 bases between them. Per the germline V gene, CDR1 is WNHNN and CDR2 is SYGVQD (reference sequence). This CDR3 region has 12 residues. This chain's CDR3 is CASSEGANEQYF. The CDR3 DNA is TGCGCCAGCAGTGAGGGTGCGAACGAGCAGTACTTC.

As concerns this clone: One end of the junction is discordant with germline, which a read error may explain. The gene calls are TRBV10-3 and TRBJ1-6; 11 nucleotides align to TRBD1. Germline V gives CDR1 ENHRY, CDR2 SYGVKD. This CDR3 contains 14 residues. As DNA, the CDR3 is TGTGCCATCAGTGAGTCGGCCCAAGGACAGGGGGCCGACTTT. It encodes CAISESAQGQGADF.

The gene calls are TRBV7-3 and TRBJ1-2, with 8 positions matching TRBD1. V was clipped by 7 bases and J by 2 bases; unmatched bases: 18. CDR3 size: 18 residues. Germline V CDR1 and CDR2: SGHTA, FQGTGA. The CDR3 DNA reads TGTGCCAGCAACCCCCTACATCGACAGGGGTCAGTAAACTATGGCTACACCTTC. Protein product: CASNPLHRQGSVNYGYTF.

The chain couples TRBV4-2 to TRBJ2-5; 10 bases are a match to TRBD1. There are 17 residues in the CDR3. V shed 0 bases, J shed 6 bases, and the junction held 10 bases outside the gene matches. Germline V CDR1 and CDR2: LGHNA, YNFKEQ. Here the CDR3 reads CASSQDRPGTGAQTQYF. The CDR3 DNA is TGTGCCAGCAGCCAAGATAGGCCCGGGACAGGGGCCCAGACCCAGTACTTC.

This clone has just a few counts. This chain uses TRBV5-1 with TRBJ1-6, with TRBD1 matching 8 bases. The trim removed 1 base at V and 11 bases at J, leaving 11 bases unmatched. From germline, CDR1 is SGHRS and CDR2 YFSETQ. The CDR3 is 16 amino acids. In DNA form, the CDR3 reads TGCGCCAGCAGCTTGACGGGACAGGCGGATGGGGCACCCCTCCACTTT. Protein product: CASSLTGQADGAPLHF.

J is TRBJ2-4 and V is TRBV7-2, with unresolved D. The CDR3 sequence is 16 residues long. V shed 5 bases and J shed 0 bases, with 14 bases lying between them. CDR1 SGHTA and CDR2 FQGNSA come from the germline V gene. The CDR3 bases are TGTGCCAGCAGCCCCACCAACCCGGGAGCCAAAAACATTCAGTACTTC. This translates into CASSPTNPGAKNIQYF.

The rearrangement uses TRBV7-6 and TRBJ2-3; possible D gene TRBD2, 7 bases. The CDR3 contains 16 residues. CDR1 SGHVS and CDR2 FNYEAQ come from the germline V gene. V was cut by 3 bases and J by 3 bases, with 16 bases left in between. The CDR3 sequence: CASSFAWGGPTDTQYF. Written as DNA, the CDR3 is TGTGCCAGCAGCTTCGCCTGGGGGGGGCCGACAGATACGCAGTATTTT.

This chain joins TRBV7-2 and TRBJ1-2; D is uncertain. Looked up from germline, CDR1 is SGHTA and CDR2 is FQGNSA. Trimming pared 0 bases from V and 8 bases from J, leaving 16 bases between. The CDR3 contains 15 residues. CDR3 DNA sequence: TGTGCCAGCAGCTTAGCGTCAAAATTAGGAGGGGGCTACACCTTC. Its protein is CASSLASKLGGGYTF.

The CDR3 region has the DNA TGTGCCAGCCAGTCAGGGGGAACTAACTATGGCTACACCTTC. This codes for CASQSGGTNYGYTF. The rearrangement links TRBV6-1 to TRBJ1-2; 7 positions match TRBD1. The length of the CDR3 is 14 residues. The J segment lost 0 bases and the V segment lost 8 bases, leaving 6 bases of the junction unmatched. CDR1 MNHNS and CDR2 SASEGT come from the germline V gene.

J is TRBJ1-2 and V is TRBV9; D is undetermined. Per germline, CDR1 SGDLS and CDR2 YYNGEE. The CDR3 runs to 14 residues. The V and J ends lost 3 bases and 2 bases respectively, with 11 bases between them. The CDR3 DNA sequence: TGTGCCAGCAGCGAACGGGAGACGAACTATGGCTACACCTTC. Protein sequence: CASSERETNYGYTF.

V is TRBV5-5 and J is TRBJ2-7; 9 nucleotides align to TRBD1. The length of the CDR3 is 12 residues. V was clipped by 0 bases and J by 11 bases; unmatched bases: 3. Germline CDR1 and CDR2: SGHKS and YYEKEE (reference sequence). CDR3 sequence (DNA): TGTGCCAGCAGCTTGGGGACAGGGGAAAAGTACTTC. Protein product: CASSLGTGEKYF.

This clone appeared a single time. This chain links TRBV6-6 with TRBJ2-3; TRBD1 matches 7 bases. Trimming removed 4 bases from V and 0 bases from J; junction bases left unmatched: 7. Germline V gives CDR1 MNHNY, CDR2 SVGAGI (reference sequence). The CDR3 loop spans 16 amino acids. CDR3 amino acids: CASSSQGQGSTDTQYF. The DNA of the CDR3 is TGTGCCAGCAGTTCACAGGGGCAGGGTAGCACAGATACGCAGTATTTT.

V usage is TRBV6-5 and J usage is TRBJ2-1, with 7 bases identical to TRBD1. With 1 base clipped from V and 5 bases from J, the junction kept 8 bases outside the gene matches. Germline V CDR1 and CDR2: MNHEY, SVGAGI. The CDR3 contains 16 residues. In DNA form, the CDR3 reads TGTGCCAGCAGTTACTTCTCCCCCGGGACAGACAATGAGCAGTTCTTC. As protein: CASSYFSPGTDNEQFF.

This clone is a singleton in its sample. The V call is TRBV7-6, the J call TRBJ2-3, with D possibly matching TRBD2 (6 bases). The germline gives CDR1 SGHVS, CDR2 FNYEAQ. The CDR3 length is 16 residues. V shed 5 bases and J shed 1 base, with 16 bases lying between them. CDR3 DNA: TGTGCCAGCAGCCCCCAGCGAGGCGGGGGCACAGATACGCAGTATTTT. Translating it yields CASSPQRGGGTDTQYF.

This clone has a single count. The chain has TRBV4-1 and TRBJ1-4; D possibly corresponds to TRBD1 (6 bases). Trimming took off 1 base at V and 13 bases at J, with 22 bases between the two ends. This CDR3 has 16 amino acids. CDR1 is MGHRA and CDR2 is YSYEKL in the germline V gene. The CDR3 spells CASSQAAPGHLPTLFF. The DNA of the CDR3 is TGCGCCAGCAGCCAAGCCGCCCCGGGACACCTCCCGACACTGTTTTTT.

This chain uses TRBV28 with TRBJ1-2, with D possibly matching TRBD1 (5 bases). Germline lookup yields CDR1 MDHEN and CDR2 SYDVKM. This CDR3 comprises 14 residues. V lost 3 bases, J lost 6 bases, and 14 bases lay in between. The CDR3 region is CASSLTVRRHGYTF. For the CDR3, the DNA is TGTGCCAGCAGTTTGACAGTACGTAGACATGGCTACACCTTC.

The sample holds one count of this clone. The genes are TRBV21-1 and TRBJ2-7; the tabulated D call, TRBD2, remains unverified against the DNA. TRBV21-1 is classified as a pseudogene. The CDR3 has 14 amino acids. The CDR3 DNA follows: TGTGCCATCACGAGGACTAATCCCCACTACGAGCAGTACTTC. Its protein product is CAITRTNPHYEQYF.

The chain employs TRBV6-1 and TRBJ1-4, with D uncertain. The CDR3 contains 17 residues. In germline, CDR1 is MNHNS, CDR2 SASEGT. V dropped 1 base and J dropped 0 bases, with 12 bases sitting between them. The CDR3 spells CASSEGSRKATNEKLFF. CDR3 sequence (DNA): TGTGCCAGCAGTGAAGGGAGCCGGAAGGCAACTAATGAAAAACTGTTTTTT.

V usage is TRBV29-1 and J usage is TRBJ2-6; TRBD1 might be the D (5 bases). This CDR3 has 14 residues. Germline lookup yields CDR1 SQVTM and CDR2 ANQGSEA. Trimming removed 3 bases from V and 0 bases from J, with 6 bases in between. The CDR3 reads CSVETDSGANVLTF. The CDR3 region has the DNA TGCAGCGTTGAGACAGACTCTGGGGCCAACGTCCTGACTTTC.

Comment on this clone: Sequence at one end of the junction differs from germline and may be a read error. The J gene is TRBJ1-1, the V gene TRBV7-9; the D is unclear. Germline V gene data show CDR1 as SEHNR and CDR2 as FQNEAQ (reference sequence). This CDR3 comprises 15 residues. The CDR3 nucleotides are TGTTCCAGCAGCCCACTATCGACCTTGAACACTGAAGCTTTCTTT. This codes for CSSSPLSTLNTEAFF.

The chain joins TRBV30 to TRBJ1-4; a possible D gene is TRBD1 (5 bases). The CDR3 length is 16 residues. Germline CDR1 and CDR2: GTSNPN and SVGIG (reference sequence). Trimming removed 5 bases at V and 4 bases at J, with 20 bases between. The CDR3 region has the DNA TGTGCCTGGGGGGCGGACGCGTTTCGTGTTAATGAAAAACTGTTTTTT. This encodes CAWGADAFRVNEKLFF.

The rearrangement joins TRBV6-6 to TRBJ1-2, with D possibly being TRBD1 (6 bases). CDR1 is MNHNY, CDR2 SVGAGI, per germline (reference sequence). Trimming pared 5 bases from V and 5 bases from J, leaving 15 bases between. The CDR3 contains 14 residues. CDR3 coding DNA: TGTGCCAGCAGTGGGTCCGGACAGTTATATGGCTACACCTTC. This translates into CASSGSGQLYGYTF.

This rearrangement joins TRBV6-1 to TRBJ2-7; TRBD2 is a possible D gene (6 bases). The germline V gene has CDR1 MNHNS and CDR2 SASEGT. Trimming removed 3 bases from V and 0 bases from J, with 12 bases in between. The CDR3 length is 15 residues. The CDR3 region has the DNA TGTGCCAGCAGTGACACGGGGGTGAGCTCCTACGAGCAGTACTTC. Protein sequence: CASSDTGVSSYEQYF.

J is TRBJ2-1 and V is TRBV5-1; TRBD2 aligns across 7 bases. The CDR3 is made up of 15 amino acids. Per germline, CDR1 SGHRS and CDR2 YFSETQ. V gave up 0 bases and J gave up 4 bases; unmatched junction bases: 4. The CDR3 nucleotides are TGCGCCAGCAGCTTGGCGGCGGGGGTATACAATGAGCAGTTCTTC. Residues: CASSLAAGVYNEQFF.